A single sample is the source of the 27 T cell receptor beta chains below, sequenced in a study of early stage breast cancer tumors (dated by TCRdb to the late 2010s). Library preparation used the immunoSEQ multiplex PCR assay. The source is immuneACCESS, and TCRdb retained only in-frame sequences with V and J called. Part of the clones is not carried over; for the studies checked, unresolved V genes explain less than half of this, and the remainder is unexplained. The sample profile shows more than 65,000 clones; approximately 84% of them were found once. The top ten clones comprise 4.7% of the sample. The sample comprised blood. The receptor set was obtained from a person in their 40s with breast cancer.

This chain connects TRBV19 to TRBJ2-1, with D hard to call. Germline V gene lookup returns CDR1 LNHDA and CDR2 SQIVND (reference sequence). Trimming shortened V by 6 bases and J by 3 bases, and 6 bases separated the two germline ends. The CDR3 runs to 12 residues. CDR3 amino acids: CASSHFYNEQFF. CDR3 sequence (DNA): TGTGCCAGTAGCCATTTCTACAATGAGCAGTTCTTC.

DNA for the CDR3: TGTGCCAGCAGCTTAGGCGTTTCGGGAGGGGGAATCACAGATACGCAGTATTTT. Translating it yields CASSLGVSGGGITDTQYF. The V call is TRBV11-2, the J call TRBJ2-3; 8 bases map to TRBD2. This CDR3 contains 18 residues. Trimming took 1 base from V and 2 from J; bases not matched to a gene: 11. CDR1 and CDR2 from the germline V gene are SGHAT and FQNNGV.

The chain is built from TRBV30 and TRBJ1-1, with a possible D match to TRBD1 (6 bases). There are 13 residues in the CDR3. CDR1 and CDR2 from the germline V gene are GTSNPN and SVGIG (reference sequence). The V and J ends lost 2 bases and 5 bases respectively, with 12 bases between them. DNA for the CDR3: TGTGCCTGGAGTAATGGGGGCCGAACTGAAGCTTTCTTT. It yields the protein CAWSNGGRTEAFF. Variable domain in full (rest from reference TRBV30 and TRBJ1-1): SQTIHQWPATLVQPVGSPLSLECTVEGTSNPNLYWYRQAAGRGLQLLFYSVGIGQISSEVPQNLSASRPQDRQFILSSKKLLLSDSGFYLCAWSNGGRTEAFFGQGTRLTVV.

This chain connects TRBV4-1 to TRBJ2-3, with D unclear. V gave up 0 bases and J gave up 2 bases, with 15 bases separating them. CDR3 length: 17 amino acids. Germline lookup yields CDR1 MGHRA and CDR2 YSYEKL. The CDR3 protein is CASSQEDGGPLTDTQYF. The CDR3 bases are TGCGCCAGCAGCCAAGAAGACGGCGGACCCCTCACAGATACGCAGTATTTT.

This clone is labeled medium-sized. CDR3 DNA: TGTGCCAGCAGTGAATCGCAGGGAAACTACGAGCAGTACTTC. As protein: CASSESQGNYEQYF. V is TRBV25-1 and J is TRBJ2-7; a weak D match, TRBD1 (5 bases). The CDR3 has 14 amino acids. V was cut by 1 base and J by 3 bases, with 10 bases left in between. Germline CDR1 reads MGHDK; CDR2 reads SYGVNS.

The V gene is TRBV27, the J gene TRBJ1-2; maybe TRBD1 (5 bases). V was cut by 5 bases and J by 5 bases, with 18 bases left in between. The CDR3 spans 15 residues. From germline, CDR1 is MNHEY and CDR2 SMNVEV (reference sequence). The CDR3 sequence: CASSVTRDRLYGYTF. CDR3 nucleotides: TGTGCCAGCAGTGTAACCCGGGACCGCTTATATGGCTACACCTTC.

The rearrangement joins TRBV5-4 to TRBJ2-7; D remains unclear. Between the trimmed V and J ends, which lost 2 bases and 2 bases, there was a span of 20 bases. The CDR3 spans 17 residues. Germline values: CDR1 SGHNT, CDR2 YYREEE (reference sequence). The CDR3 DNA follows: TGTGCCAGCAGCTTTGGAAAAACCTCGGACGTTGCCTACGAGCAGTACTTC. It is translated as CASSFGKTSDVAYEQYF. Full variable domain (remainder filled in from reference TRBV5-4 and TRBJ2-7): ETGVTQSPTHLIKTRGQQVTLRCSSQSGHNTVSWYQQALGQGPQFIFQYYREEENGRGNFPPRFSGLQFPNYSSELNVNALELDDSALYLCASSFGKTSDVAYEQYFGPGTRLTVT.

A word on this clone: A junction end diverges from the germline sequence, so it may reflect a read error. The CDR3 sequence is CASSPGGQETQYF. The DNA for the CDR3 is TGTGCTAGCAGCCCAGGAGGACAAGAGACCCAGTACTTC. The chain recombines TRBV7-7 with TRBJ2-5; D is perhaps TRBD2 (5 bases). Germline V gene sequence: CDR1 SSHAT, CDR2 FNYEAQ (reference sequence). The CDR3 sequence is 13 residues long. Looking up the rest from reference TRBV7-7 and TRBJ2-5 gives the full variable domain: GAGVSQSPRYKVTKRGQDVTLRCDPISSHATLYWYQQALGQGPEFLTYFNYEAQPDKSGLPSDRFSAERPEGSISTLTIQRTEQRDSAMYRCASSPGGQETQYFGPGTRLLVL.

The chain combines TRBV7-8 with TRBJ1-2; the D gene is possibly TRBD1 (6 bases). V was shortened by 7 bases and J by 7 bases, with 16 bases between the two germline ends. The CDR3 runs 13 residues. The germline V gene has CDR1 SGHVS and CDR2 FQNEAQ. The CDR3 nucleotides are TGTGCCAGCACCAACCTCAGGGGTCTTGGCTACACCTTC. Protein: CASTNLRGLGYTF.

This chain connects TRBV6-6 to TRBJ1-4; D gene unclear. Germline assignment: CDR1 MNHNY and CDR2 SVGAGI (reference sequence). The V and J ends lost 6 bases and 1 base respectively, with 12 bases between them. The length of the CDR3 is 15 residues. The DNA for the CDR3 is TGTGCCAGCAGGGACCGTATGGGAACTAATGAAAAACTGTTTTTT. It specifies CASRDRMGTNEKLFF.

J is TRBJ1-5 and V is TRBV7-2, with 11 bases fitting TRBD1. Germline-derived CDR1 and CDR2 are SGHTA and FQGNSA. The CDR3 covers 15 residues. Unmatched junction bases numbered 7, after V lost 5 bases and J lost 7 bases. The CDR3 reads CASSQAGTGGQPQHF. The CDR3, as DNA: TGTGCCAGCAGCCAAGCCGGGACAGGGGGGCAGCCCCAGCATTTT.

The J gene is TRBJ1-1, the V gene TRBV6-1, with 11 bases identical to TRBD1. After removal of 5 bases from V and 4 bases from J, the junction contained 6 bases not matched to a gene. Germline assignment: CDR1 MNHNS and CDR2 SASEGT. The CDR3 loop spans 15 amino acids. The chain's CDR3 is CASSQPGTGGTEAFF. CDR3 bases: TGTGCCAGCAGTCAACCCGGGACAGGGGGCACTGAAGCTTTCTTT.

The sample holds one count of this clone. The V call is TRBV27, the J call TRBJ1-4, with TRBD1 as a possible D gene (5 bases). Looked up from germline, CDR1 is MNHEY and CDR2 is SMNVEV (reference sequence). CDR3 length: 12 residues. Trimming shortened V by 6 bases and J by 8 bases, and 10 bases separated the two germline ends. CDR3 nucleotides: TGTGCCAGCAGGAAGGGGATGGAAAAACTGTTTTTT. Its protein is CASRKGMEKLFF.

This chain uses TRBV4-1 with TRBJ1-2; 9 bases align to TRBD1. This CDR3 is 16 amino acids long. Germline V lookup: CDR1 MGHRA, CDR2 YSYEKL. V shed 2 bases, J shed 4 bases, and the junction held 8 bases outside the gene matches. As DNA, the CDR3 is TGCGCCAGCAGCCAATGGGGGGAGGGACAGGGCTATGGCTACACCTTC. It translates to CASSQWGEGQGYGYTF.

The V and J genes are TRBV10-3 and TRBJ2-3; TRBD2 agrees at 7 bases. This CDR3 has 15 residues. CDR1 is ENHRY and CDR2 is SYGVKD in the germline V gene. J gave up 11 bases and V 5 bases, and 16 bases lay outside the gene matches. This CDR3 reads CAISNPGLPNPEQYF. CDR3 coding DNA: TGTGCCATCAGTAACCCGGGACTACCCAACCCGGAGCAGTATTTT.

The rearrangement joins TRBV6-1 to TRBJ2-3; 14 positions match TRBD2. The J segment lost 7 bases and the V segment lost 10 bases, leaving 7 bases of the junction unmatched. CDR1 is MNHNS, CDR2 SASEGT, per germline. The CDR3 covers 14 residues. The CDR3 protein is CAISTSGRGNTQYF. For the CDR3, the DNA is TGTGCCATTTCGACTAGCGGGAGGGGGAATACGCAGTATTTT.

Remarks on this clone: Relative to the germline gene, one junction end is altered; a read error may explain this. The genes are TRBV7-8 and TRBJ2-7, with D possibly being TRBD2 (6 bases). The CDR3 is made up of 13 amino acids. Germline CDR1 reads SGHVS; CDR2 reads FQNEAQ. The CDR3 sequence: CASSVAEPYEQYF. Written as DNA, the CDR3 is TGTGCCAGCAGCGTAGCGGAGCCCTACGAGCAGTACTTC.

CDR3 in DNA: TGTGCCAGCAGCTTCTGGGCGACTAATGAAAAACTGTTTTTT. As protein: CASSFWATNEKLFF. V and J are TRBV7-9 and TRBJ1-4, with D uncertain. Germline values: CDR1 SEHNR, CDR2 FQNEAQ (reference sequence). The CDR3 totals 14 residues. Trimming left V 3 bases short and J 2 bases short, with 7 bases between.

The chain links TRBV12-5 to TRBJ2-7, with D possibly called TRBD1 or TRBD2 (5 bases each). This CDR3 comprises 15 residues. The V end was cut by 6 bases, the J end by 3 bases, with 18 bases between. CDR1 LGHNT and CDR2 FRNRAP come from the germline V gene. The CDR3: CASGNERTKDYEQYF. CDR3 DNA sequence: TGTGCTAGTGGCAATGAGCGGACAAAAGACTACGAGCAGTACTTC.

The rearrangement joins TRBV27 to TRBJ2-7; 13 nucleotides line up with TRBD2. V was pared by 6 bases and J by 2 bases, with 7 bases of the junction left unmatched. The CDR3 is 16 amino acids. Germline CDR1 and CDR2: MNHEY and SMNVEV (reference sequence). The CDR3, as DNA: TGTGCCAGCAGGACCACCGGACTAGCGGGAGCCTACGAGCAGTACTTC. It is translated as CASRTTGLAGAYEQYF.

This chain joins TRBV5-1 and TRBJ2-7; the D gene is possibly TRBD1 (5 bases). V was cut by 4 bases and J by 3 bases, with 14 bases left in between. Per the germline V gene, CDR1 is SGHRS and CDR2 is YFSETQ. This CDR3 region has 14 residues. CDR3 in amino acids: CASSGRHDSYEQYF. In DNA, the CDR3 is TGCGCCAGCAGCGGGCGACACGACAGCTACGAGCAGTACTTC.

V usage is TRBV21-1 and J usage is TRBJ1-5; the table assigns TRBD1, which was not confirmed against the DNA. TRBV21-1 is labeled a pseudogene. The CDR3 has 15 residues. The CDR3 bases are TGTGCCAGCAGCAACGGACAGGGTGGCAATCAGCCCCAGCATTTT. Its protein product is CASSNGQGGNQPQHF.

This sequence joins TRBV27 and TRBJ2-7; 9 bases fit TRBD2. V gave up 10 bases and J gave up 5 bases; unmatched junction bases: 15. CDR1 and CDR2 from the germline V gene are MNHEY and SMNVEV (reference sequence). The CDR3 consists of 15 residues. The CDR3 reads CATITRLAGINEQYF. For the CDR3, the DNA is TGTGCCACCATCACCCGTCTAGCGGGAATAAACGAGCAGTACTTC.

This clone has just a few counts. The rearrangement joins TRBV9 to TRBJ2-5, with a weak D call TRBD1 (5 bases). This CDR3 has 14 residues. The ends were cut back, 4 bases at V and 1 base at J, with 11 bases in the middle. Germline V gene lookup returns CDR1 SGDLS and CDR2 YYNGEE. This chain's CDR3 is CASSSRQTQETQYF. In DNA form, the CDR3 reads TGTGCCAGCAGCTCCCGACAGACCCAAGAGACCCAGTACTTC.

This chain's CDR3 is CASKGGSYEQYF. CDR3 in DNA: TGTGCCAGCAAAGGCGGCAGTTACGAGCAGTACTTC. This chain links TRBV28 with TRBJ2-7; D unclear. Germline values: CDR1 MDHEN, CDR2 SYDVKM. V was pared by 7 bases and J by 4 bases, with 11 bases between. The CDR3 sequence is 12 residues long.

This clone was observed a few times. The chain joins TRBV30 to TRBJ2-7; 9 bases are a match to TRBD2. The CDR3 contains 14 residues. The V segment lost 2 bases and the J segment 6 bases; nucleotides outside the gene matches: 8. CDR1 and CDR2 (germline): GTSNPN, SVGIG (reference sequence). As DNA, the CDR3 is TGTGCCTGGAGTTTGGGGCTAGCGGGATCCGAGCAGTACTTC. Residues: CAWSLGLAGSEQYF.

The chain is built from TRBV7-9 and TRBJ1-4, with D possibly TRBD1 on 5 matching bases. The V end was cut by 5 bases, the J end by 8 bases, with 9 bases between. The CDR3 totals 12 residues. Germline lookup yields CDR1 SEHNR and CDR2 FQNEAQ (reference sequence). CDR3: CASSPRGEKLFF. Here the CDR3 DNA reads TGTGCCAGCAGCCCCCGGGGGGAAAAACTGTTTTTT.